Listed here are 28 T cell receptor beta chains from one sample, sequenced in a study of PD-1 blockade in classical Hodgkin lymphoma. Libraries were prepared by immunoSEQ multiplex PCR; TCRdb keeps only in-frame clonotypes and omits some of them. The sample consists of just under 65,000 clones, roughly 89% of them appearing once. Time point denoted: cycle 4 day 1 (C4D1), after 5 to 7 weeks of nivolumab. Relapse was seen in all patients after autologous stem cell transplantation, and brentuximab vedotin exposure was variable. The material sequenced was peripheral blood mononuclear cells (PBMCs), taken before the fourth cycle of nivolumab. These receptors all stem from a human donor with classical Hodgkin lymphoma.

The chain recombines TRBV6-6 with TRBJ1-4; unclear D gene. Germline V gene sequence: CDR1 MNHNY, CDR2 SVGAGI (reference sequence). The germline V and J ends were trimmed by 5 bases and 8 bases, with 6 bases remaining between them. The CDR3 is 11 amino acids. As DNA, the CDR3 is TGTGCCAGCAGTCTCGACGAAAAACTGTTTTTT. This codes for CASSLDEKLFF.

The gene calls are TRBV10-3 and TRBJ1-3; D remains unclear. The CDR3 runs to 12 residues. V was pared by 4 bases and J by 10 bases, with 11 bases between. CDR1 is ENHRY, CDR2 SYGVKD, per germline. This CDR3 is CAISGADETIYF. CDR3 sequence (DNA): TGTGCCATCAGTGGGGCAGATGAAACCATATATTTT.

The CDR3 DNA sequence: TGTGCCCGGACAGAGGGGGCCTATGGCTACACCTTC. As protein: CARTEGAYGYTF. The V and J genes are TRBV30 and TRBJ1-2, with 7 bases aligning to TRBD1. The CDR3 is made up of 12 amino acids. Trimming took 8 bases from V and 4 from J; bases not matched to a gene: 7. Germline CDR1 GTSNPN, CDR2 SVGIG (reference sequence).

The chain joins TRBV4-1 to TRBJ1-1; maybe TRBD1 (5 bases). Germline CDR1 and CDR2: MGHRA and YSYEKL. The germline V and J ends were trimmed by 0 bases and 11 bases, with 13 bases remaining between them. This CDR3 contains 13 residues. This CDR3 is CASSQDRGLGAFF. CDR3 in DNA: TGCGCCAGCAGCCAAGATCGGGGCTTAGGGGCTTTCTTT.

A single count supports this clone. The V call is TRBV11-2, the J call TRBJ2-1; 11 bases map to TRBD2. This CDR3 is 15 amino acids long. V shed 7 bases, J shed 4 bases, and the junction held 6 bases outside the gene matches. Germline loops: CDR1 SGHAT, CDR2 FQNNGV. DNA for the CDR3: TGTGCCAGCACCGCCCTAGCGGGGGGATACAATGAGCAGTTCTTC. Protein product: CASTALAGGYNEQFF. The entire variable domain, with the rest obtained from reference TRBV11-2 and TRBJ2-1, is as follows: EAGVAQSPRYKIIEKRQSVAFWCNPISGHATLYWYQQILGQGPKLLIQFQNNGVVDDSQLPKDRFSAERLKGVDSTLKIQPAKLEDSAVYLCASTALAGGYNEQFFGPGTRLTVL.

This chain joins TRBV6-6 and TRBJ2-2; D gene unclear. The CDR3 runs 10 residues. Trimming left V 8 bases short and J 5 bases short, with 3 bases between. CDR1 MNHNY and CDR2 SVGAGI come from the germline V gene (reference sequence). CDR3 sequence reads: CASWTGELFF. The CDR3 DNA follows: TGTGCCAGCTGGACCGGGGAGCTGTTTTTT.

This clone has just one count. V is TRBV5-4 and J is TRBJ2-3; 13 positions match TRBD2. Per the germline V gene, CDR1 is SGHNT and CDR2 is YYREEE (reference sequence). The V gene end was trimmed by 6 bases and the J gene end by 7 bases; junction bases not matched to a gene: 8. The length of the CDR3 is 15 residues. CDR3 sequence: CASTDPTSGGNTQYF. For the CDR3, the DNA is TGTGCCAGCACCGACCCGACTAGCGGGGGGAATACGCAGTATTTT.

This clone is a singleton in its sample. The chain couples TRBV6-1 to TRBJ1-2, with 7 bases lining up with TRBD1. Germline assignment: CDR1 MNHNS and CDR2 SASEGT. V trimming: 9 bases; J trimming: 8 bases; junction bases outside the gene matches: 12. The CDR3 covers 13 residues. This CDR3 is CASTGVGFVGYTF. In DNA form, the CDR3 reads TGTGCCAGTACAGGGGTCGGGTTTGTCGGCTACACCTTC.

This chain connects TRBV5-4 to TRBJ2-7; 7 bases map to TRBD1. Unmatched junction bases numbered 8, after V lost 0 bases and J lost 5 bases. CDR1 and CDR2 (germline): SGHNT, YYREEE (reference sequence). The CDR3 sequence is 15 residues long. CDR3 sequence: CASSLEYRGRDEQYF. The DNA for the CDR3 is TGTGCCAGCAGCTTGGAATACAGGGGTCGGGACGAGCAGTACTTC.

The chain recombines TRBV9 with TRBJ2-7; D is unresolved. Germline V gene sequence: CDR1 SGDLS, CDR2 YYNGEE. The CDR3 totals 14 residues. V was trimmed by 0 bases and J by 3 bases, leaving 10 bases between them. CDR3 sequence (DNA): TGTGCCAGCAGCGTAGGCCCAGAGCTCTACGAGCAGTACTTC. Its translation: CASSVGPELYEQYF.

This clone was counted a single time. CDR3 protein: CASSSPRLAETQYF. CDR3 nucleotides: TGTGCCAGCAGCTCCCCGCGTCTAGCAGAGACCCAGTACTTC. This chain connects TRBV28 to TRBJ2-5; maybe TRBD2 (5 bases). The CDR3 totals 14 residues. The germline V gene encodes CDR1 MDHEN and CDR2 SYDVKM. V was shortened by 6 bases and J by 4 bases, with 15 bases between the two germline ends. Full variable domain (missing parts from reference TRBV28 and TRBJ2-5): DVKVTQSSRYLVKRTGEKVFLECVQDMDHENMFWYRQDPGLGLRLIYFSYDVKMKEKGDIPEGYSVSREKKERFSLILESASTNQTSMYLCASSSPRLAETQYFGPGTRLLVL.

The CDR3 DNA follows: TGTGCCAGCAGCGTAGCAGTCACCGCCCGGGAGCAGTTCTTC. Translating gives CASSVAVTAREQFF. The chain recombines TRBV9 with TRBJ2-1; no clear D gene. The CDR3 is 14 residues long. The V end was cut by 0 bases, the J end by 10 bases, with 14 bases between. CDR1 SGDLS and CDR2 YYNGEE come from the germline V gene.

The count of this clone is one. This rearrangement joins TRBV5-1 to TRBJ2-7; D gene uncertain. V was clipped by 6 bases and J by 4 bases, with 20 bases between them. This CDR3 is built from 15 residues. Germline V gene lookup returns CDR1 SGHRS and CDR2 YFSETQ. The CDR3: CASTPAPHTRYEQYF. CDR3 nucleotides: TGCGCCAGCACCCCTGCACCGCACACAAGATACGAGCAGTACTTC. The variable domain in full, with the rest retrieved from reference TRBV5-1 and TRBJ2-7, is KAGVTQTPRYLIKTRGQQVTLSCSPISGHRSVSWYQQTPGQGLQFLFEYFSETQRNKGNFPGRFSGRQFSNSRSEMNVSTLELGDSALYLCASTPAPHTRYEQYFGPGTRLTVT.

J is TRBJ2-7 and V is TRBV6-1, with 7 bases aligning to TRBD1. This CDR3 has 13 residues. The V gene end was trimmed by 6 bases and the J gene end by 3 bases; junction bases not matched to a gene: 5. Germline values: CDR1 MNHNS, CDR2 SASEGT. CDR3 DNA sequence: TGTGCCAGCAGCCTACAGGGGAGCTACGAGCAGTACTTC. Its protein is CASSLQGSYEQYF.

V gene TRBV6-5 combines with J gene TRBJ1-6, with a tentative D call TRBD1 (5 bases). Germline V gene lookup returns CDR1 MNHEY and CDR2 SVGAGI. The V end was cut by 2 bases, the J end by 12 bases, with 17 bases between. This CDR3 has 15 amino acids. In nucleotides, the CDR3 is TGTGCCAGCAGTTACATATTGGGAATGGGGGAACCCCTCCACTTT. Its translation is CASSYILGMGEPLHF.

The chain combines TRBV27 with TRBJ2-6; no clear D gene. V was cut by 3 bases and J by 0 bases, with 15 bases left in between. The CDR3 length is 18 residues. The germline CDR1 and CDR2 sequences are MNHEY and SMNVEV (reference sequence). The CDR3 region is CASSFSVTTNSGANVLTF. CDR3 coding DNA: TGTGCCAGCAGTTTCTCGGTCACCACAAACTCTGGGGCCAACGTCCTGACTTTC.

The chain is built from TRBV2 and TRBJ2-3; a weak D match, TRBD1 (5 bases). CDR3 size: 15 residues. Trimming stripped 5 bases from V and 3 bases from J, with 15 bases between. Germline V gene lookup returns CDR1 SNHLY and CDR2 FYNNEI. The CDR3 reads CASSLWGKGTDTQYF. DNA for the CDR3: TGTGCCAGCAGTCTGTGGGGTAAGGGGACAGATACGCAGTATTTT.

This clone was detected only once. The chain recombines TRBV4-2 with TRBJ1-6; D unclear. CDR1 is LGHNA and CDR2 is YNFKEQ in the germline V gene. V was cut by 4 bases and J by 8 bases, with 15 bases left in between. This CDR3 is built from 15 residues. CDR3 sequence: CASSRRTVGDSPLHF. The CDR3 nucleotides read TGTGCCAGCAGCCGAAGAACGGTGGGAGATTCACCCCTCCACTTT.

V is TRBV29-1 and J is TRBJ2-7; D ambiguous. V was cut by 3 bases and J by 2 bases, with 20 bases left in between. Germline values: CDR1 SQVTM, CDR2 ANQGSEA. The length of the CDR3 is 16 residues. CDR3 loop: CSVELVGRATPYEQYF. As DNA, the CDR3 is TGCAGCGTTGAGTTGGTGGGTAGGGCTACACCCTACGAGCAGTACTTC.

This rearrangement joins TRBV2 to TRBJ1-2; possibly TRBD1 for D (6 bases). Germline V gene sequence: CDR1 SNHLY, CDR2 FYNNEI. V lost 6 bases to trimming and J lost 0 bases, with 17 bases between them. CDR3 size: 16 residues. The CDR3 sequence is CASRSGQTAPNYGYTF. Written as DNA, the CDR3 is TGTGCCAGCAGATCCGGACAGACCGCTCCTAACTATGGCTACACCTTC.

This chain joins TRBV12-5 and TRBJ2-1, with a possible D match to TRBD1 (7 bases). V shed 1 base and J shed 6 bases, with 16 bases lying between them. This CDR3 is 16 amino acids long. Germline assignment: CDR1 LGHNT and CDR2 FRNRAP. CDR3 in DNA: TGTGCTAGTGGTTTGGGACTAGGGGGCAGCCTCAATGAGCAGTTCTTC. Encoded protein: CASGLGLGGSLNEQFF.

This chain connects TRBV2 to TRBJ1-6, with D maybe TRBD1 (5 bases). V was pared by 7 bases and J by 7 bases, with 17 bases between. This CDR3 spans 15 amino acids. From germline, CDR1 is SNHLY and CDR2 FYNNEI. The CDR3 DNA is TGTGCCAGCACTCCGTTGGGAGGGACCAATTCACCCCTCCACTTT. It codes for CASTPLGGTNSPLHF.

With regard to this clone: Its ends do not fully match the called genes, so a read error is possible. This rearrangement joins TRBV7-6 to TRBJ2-1; no clear D gene. Germline CDR1 SGHVS, CDR2 FNYEAQ. The length of the CDR3 is 15 residues. Here the CDR3 DNA reads TGTGCCAGCAGCTTAGAACAAGGGCTATACAGTGAGCAGTTCTTC. This codes for CASSLEQGLYSEQFF.

V gene TRBV7-9 combines with J gene TRBJ2-1; possibly TRBD1 for D (5 bases). The CDR3 extends over 13 amino acids. Trimming took off 2 bases at V and 6 bases at J, with 8 bases between the two ends. Germline V gene sequence: CDR1 SEHNR, CDR2 FQNEAQ (reference sequence). CDR3 nucleotide sequence: TGTGCCAGCAGCTTACAGCAGGGCAATGAGCAGTTCTTC. Protein sequence: CASSLQQGNEQFF.

The J gene is TRBJ1-3, the V gene TRBV6-1; D is undetermined. Germline CDR1 and CDR2: MNHNS and SASEGT. Trimming removed 2 bases from V and 5 bases from J, with 10 bases in between. This CDR3 region has 14 residues. CDR3 residues: CASSELAERNTIYF. The CDR3 coding sequence is TGTGCCAGCAGTGAATTGGCAGAACGAAACACCATATATTTT.

The rearrangement uses TRBV25-1 and TRBJ1-5; 9 bases match TRBD1. The CDR3 extends over 14 amino acids. Germline V gives CDR1 MGHDK, CDR2 SYGVNS. The junction had 9 bases not matched to a gene; V was cut back by 8 bases and J by 7 bases. The CDR3 DNA sequence: TGTGCCAGCGCCTCCGGGACAGGGTACCAGCCCCAGCATTTT. Amino acids: CASASGTGYQPQHF.

This clone was detected only once. In the same sample, other DNA sequences code for this CDR3. J is TRBJ1-1 and V is TRBV5-1; the D gene is possibly TRBD1 (6 bases). With 0 bases removed from V and 0 bases from J, the gap between germline ends came to 9 bases. CDR3 length equals 15 residues. Germline loops: CDR1 SGHRS, CDR2 YFSETQ. The CDR3 sequence: CASSLGQGMNTEAFF. CDR3 bases: TGCGCCAGCAGCTTGGGTCAGGGGATGAACACTGAAGCTTTCTTT.

The chain employs TRBV30 and TRBJ1-1; perhaps TRBD1 as D (6 bases). The CDR3 totals 15 residues. Trimming removed 5 bases at V and 0 bases at J, with 16 bases between. Per germline, CDR1 GTSNPN and CDR2 SVGIG (reference sequence). The CDR3 region is CAWGRGKGMNTEAFF. The CDR3 region has the DNA TGTGCCTGGGGGAGGGGGAAGGGGATGAACACTGAAGCTTTCTTT.